These 11 T cell receptor beta chains were sequenced from one sample in a study of read filtering for tumor transcriptome and immune sequencing. From roughly 390 ng of RNA, a library with molecular barcoded alpha/delta and beta/gamma adaptors was made. Each CDR3 protein gets one entry after TCRdb re-called the reads with MiXCR. This repertoire shows 130,000 or so distinct CDR3 sequences, around 14% found once; its top ten account for just under 8.5%. What was sequenced was a population of CD138-negative cells sorted from bone marrow. These receptors came from a donor aged 40 or older with multiple myeloma.

Concerning this clonotype: A much more abundant neighbour one base away suggests this may be a read error. The chain uses TRBV5-4 and TRBJ2-3; 14 bases line up with TRBD2. This CDR3 comprises 15 residues. CDR1 is SGHNT and CDR2 is YYREEE in the germline V gene (reference sequence). The CDR3 is CTSSWGLAGADTQYF. The CDR3 nucleotides are TGTACCAGCAGCTGGGGACTAGCGGGAGCAGATACGCAGTATTTT.

This clonotype was detected many times. The genes are TRBV20-1 and TRBJ2-3, with 7 bases lining up with TRBD1. CDR3 size: 13 residues. The trim removed 8 bases at V and 2 bases at J, leaving 7 bases unmatched. In germline, CDR1 is DFQATT, CDR2 SNEGSKA (reference sequence). CDR3 protein: CSPGTDYTDTQYF. CDR3 nucleotides: TGCAGTCCAGGGACAGACTACACAGATACGCAGTATTTT.

The chain has TRBV29-1 and TRBJ2-1; D remains ambiguous. With 5 bases removed from V and 9 bases from J, the gap between germline ends came to 14 bases. Germline-derived CDR1 and CDR2 are SQVTM and ANQGSEA. This CDR3 region has 12 residues. The CDR3 DNA reads TGCAGCGTTAAGAACTCCCGAACTGAGCAGTTCTTC. Protein product: CSVKNSRTEQFF.

This clonotype was observed at least ten times. The V call is TRBV5-1, the J call TRBJ2-1, with 7 nucleotides matching TRBD1. CDR1 and CDR2 (germline): SGHRS, YFSETQ. This CDR3 region has 14 residues. Losses at the gene ends were 4 bases for V and 5 bases for J; bases not matched to a gene: 6. CDR3 nucleotide sequence: TGCGCCAGCAGCCCAACGACAGGGAACAATGAGCAGTTCTTC. Protein sequence: CASSPTTGNNEQFF.

This clonotype was seen ten or more times. This chain joins TRBV4-2 and TRBJ1-1; 11 nucleotides match TRBD1. The CDR3 extends over 17 amino acids. Germline-derived CDR1 and CDR2 are LGHNA and YNFKEQ. Losses at the gene ends were 4 bases for V and 4 bases for J; bases not matched to a gene: 11. Written as DNA, the CDR3 is TGTGCCAGCAGCCCCCCCGCCCAAGGGACAGGGGGCACTGAAGCTTTCTTT. This codes for CASSPPAQGTGGTEAFF.

This clonotype was seen a handful of times. The rearrangement joins TRBV12-3 or TRBV12-4 to TRBJ1-3, with TRBD1 as a possible D gene (5 bases). CDR3 length: 16 amino acids. Trimming cost V 8 bases and J 5 bases, with 22 bases left between them. CDR3 protein: CASSPPGLLRRNTIYF. Written as DNA, the CDR3 is TGTGCCAGCTCACCCCCGGGACTCCTACGGAGAAACACCATATATTTT.

The genes are TRBV20-1 and TRBJ2-2; 10 nucleotides agree with TRBD2. The V and J ends lost 5 bases and 3 bases, in that order; junction bases with no gene match: 9. Per the germline V gene, CDR1 is DFQATT and CDR2 is SNEGSKA (reference sequence). The CDR3 contains 16 residues. The CDR3 DNA reads as TGCAGTGCTGGTATTAGCGGGAGGTTCGACACCGGGGAGCTGTTTTTT. Translated: CSAGISGRFDTGELFF.

This clonotype was seen ten or more times. The V and J genes are TRBV7-2 and TRBJ1-5, with 7 bases lining up with TRBD1. The CDR3 sequence is 14 residues long. V shed 5 bases, J shed 6 bases, and the junction held 7 bases outside the gene matches. Germline CDR1 and CDR2: SGHTA and FQGNSA. The CDR3 nucleotides are TGTGCCAGCAGCCCCGACAGGGTTCCTCAGCCCCAGCATTTT. Protein product: CASSPDRVPQPQHF.

This clonotype was observed at least ten times. The genes are TRBV5-1 and TRBJ1-2, with 8 bases that match TRBD1. Germline V gives CDR1 SGHRS, CDR2 YFSETQ. The CDR3 has 14 residues. The J segment lost 3 bases and the V segment lost 2 bases, leaving 3 bases of the junction unmatched. DNA for the CDR3: TGCGCCAGCAGCTTTGGACAGGGTGACTATGGCTACACCTTC. Its translation is CASSFGQGDYGYTF.

This clonotype has ten or more counts. For the CDR3, the DNA is TGTGCCAGCAGCCAAAATGGGGCCAACGTCCTGACTTTC. Amino acids: CASSQNGANVLTF. The V gene is TRBV3-1, the J gene TRBJ2-6; D is unclear. The V gene lost 2 bases and the J gene lost 3 bases, with 2 bases spanning the gap. CDR1 is LGHDT, CDR2 YNNKEL, per germline (reference sequence). This CDR3 contains 13 residues.

In DNA form, the CDR3 reads TGTGCCAGCAGCTTAACCGGGACTAGCGGGGTCCTCTTCTTC. Residues: CASSLTGTSGVLFF. The V call is TRBV7-9, the J call TRBJ2-1, with 13 bases matching TRBD2. The V and J ends lost 2 bases and 16 bases, in that order; junction bases with no gene match: 8. CDR1 is SEHNR, CDR2 FQNEAQ, per germline (reference sequence). The CDR3 sequence is 14 residues long.